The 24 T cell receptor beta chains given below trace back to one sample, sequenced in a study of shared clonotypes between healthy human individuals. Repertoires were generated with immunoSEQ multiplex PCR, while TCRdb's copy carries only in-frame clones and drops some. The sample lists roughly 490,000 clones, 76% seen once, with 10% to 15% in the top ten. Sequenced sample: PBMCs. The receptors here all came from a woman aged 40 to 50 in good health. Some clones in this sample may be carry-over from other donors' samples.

DNA for the CDR3: TGTGCCAGCAGTGAGTTAGCGGGAAACACCGGGGAGCTGTTTTTT. The encoded protein is CASSELAGNTGELFF. This chain links TRBV25-1 with TRBJ2-2, with 8 bases aligning to TRBD2. V lost 3 bases and J lost 2; bases outside the gene matches: 2. This CDR3 is built from 15 residues. Per germline, CDR1 MGHDK and CDR2 SYGVNS. Drawing the rest from reference TRBV25-1 and TRBJ2-2, the complete variable domain is EADIYQTPRYLVIGTGKKITLECSQTMGHDKMYWYQQDPGMELHLIHYSYGVNSTEKGDLSSESTVSRIRTEHFPLTLESARPSHTSQYLCASSELAGNTGELFFGEGSRLTVL.

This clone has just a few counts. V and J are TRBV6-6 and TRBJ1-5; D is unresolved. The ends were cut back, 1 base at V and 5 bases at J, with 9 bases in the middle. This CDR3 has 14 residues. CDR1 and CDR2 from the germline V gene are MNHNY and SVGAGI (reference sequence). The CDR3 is CASSYFQRDQPQHF. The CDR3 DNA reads TGTGCCAGCAGTTACTTTCAAAGGGATCAGCCCCAGCATTTT.

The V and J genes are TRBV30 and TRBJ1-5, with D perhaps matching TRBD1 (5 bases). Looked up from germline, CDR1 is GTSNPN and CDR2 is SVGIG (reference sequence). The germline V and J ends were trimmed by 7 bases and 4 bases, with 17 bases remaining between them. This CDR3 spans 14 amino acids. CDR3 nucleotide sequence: TGTGCCTTTGCCCCGGGGCCCAAAAATCAGCCCCAGCATTTT. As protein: CAFAPGPKNQPQHF.

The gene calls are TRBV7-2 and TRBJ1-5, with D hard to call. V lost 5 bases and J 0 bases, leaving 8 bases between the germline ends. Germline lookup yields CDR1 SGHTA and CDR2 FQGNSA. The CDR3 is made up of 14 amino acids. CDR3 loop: CASSPALSNQPQHF. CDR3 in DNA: TGTGCCAGCAGCCCGGCCCTTAGCAATCAGCCCCAGCATTTT.

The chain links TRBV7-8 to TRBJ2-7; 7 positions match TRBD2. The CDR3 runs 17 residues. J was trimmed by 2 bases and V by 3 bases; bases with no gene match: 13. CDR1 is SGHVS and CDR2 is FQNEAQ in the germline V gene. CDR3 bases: TGTGCCAGCAGCTTGGGTGGCGTCGGGGGGAACCCCTACGAGCAGTACTTC. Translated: CASSLGGVGGNPYEQYF.

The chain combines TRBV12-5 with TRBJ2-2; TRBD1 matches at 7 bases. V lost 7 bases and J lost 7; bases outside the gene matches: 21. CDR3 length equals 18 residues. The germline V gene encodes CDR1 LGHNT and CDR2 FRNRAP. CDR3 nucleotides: TGTGCTAGTGCCTATCGGACAGGCGACACCACCACGGGCGGGGAGCTGTTTTTT. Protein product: CASAYRTGDTTTGGELFF.

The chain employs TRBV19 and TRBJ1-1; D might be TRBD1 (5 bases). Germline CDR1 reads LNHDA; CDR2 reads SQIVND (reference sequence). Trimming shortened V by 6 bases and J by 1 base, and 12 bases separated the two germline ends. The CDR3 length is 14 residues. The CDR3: CASRAGLSNTEAFF. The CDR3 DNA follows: TGTGCCAGTAGGGCGGGACTGTCGAACACTGAAGCTTTCTTT.

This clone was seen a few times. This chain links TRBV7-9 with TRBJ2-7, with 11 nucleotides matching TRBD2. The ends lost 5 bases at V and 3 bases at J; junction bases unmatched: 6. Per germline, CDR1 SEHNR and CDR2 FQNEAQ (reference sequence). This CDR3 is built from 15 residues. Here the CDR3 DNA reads TGTGCCAGCAGCAGGGGGACTAGCGGAGACTACGAGCAGTACTTC. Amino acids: CASSRGTSGDYEQYF.

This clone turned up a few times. The DNA of the CDR3 is TGCGCCAGCCGTAAACGTAGGGGGGCCCTCAATGAGCAGTTCTTC. Its protein is CASRKRRGALNEQFF. V and J are TRBV23-1 and TRBJ2-1; D could derive from TRBD1 or TRBD2 (6 bases each). TRBV23-1 belongs to the ORF category, with a function that is uncertain. V lost 8 bases and J 6 bases, leaving 20 bases between the germline ends. CDR3 length: 15 residues.

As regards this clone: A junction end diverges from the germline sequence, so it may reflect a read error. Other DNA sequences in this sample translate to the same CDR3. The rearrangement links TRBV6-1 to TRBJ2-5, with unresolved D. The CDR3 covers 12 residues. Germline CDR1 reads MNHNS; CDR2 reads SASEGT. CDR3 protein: CASSPSDETQYF. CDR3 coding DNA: TGCGCCAGCAGCCCCTCAGACGAGACCCAGTACTTC.

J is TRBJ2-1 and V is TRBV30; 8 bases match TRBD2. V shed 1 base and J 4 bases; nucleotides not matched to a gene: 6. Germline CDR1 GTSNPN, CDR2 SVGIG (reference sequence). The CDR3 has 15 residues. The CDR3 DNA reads TGTGCCTGGAGTGGAAGCGGGAGCTTATACAATGAGCAGTTCTTC. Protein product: CAWSGSGSLYNEQFF.

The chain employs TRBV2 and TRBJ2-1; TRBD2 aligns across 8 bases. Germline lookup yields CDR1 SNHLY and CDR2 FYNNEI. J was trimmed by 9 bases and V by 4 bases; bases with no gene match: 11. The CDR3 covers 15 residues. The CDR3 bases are TGTGCCAGCAGTGTCAGGGTGGCGGGAGGCGGTGAGCAGTTCTTC. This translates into CASSVRVAGGGEQFF. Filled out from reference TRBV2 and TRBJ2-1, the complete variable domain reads EPEVTQTPSHQVTQMGQEVILRCVPISNHLYFYWYRQILGQKVEFLVSFYNNEISEKSEIFDDQFSVERPDGSNFTLKIRSTKLEDSAMYFCASSVRVAGGGEQFFGPGTRLTVL.

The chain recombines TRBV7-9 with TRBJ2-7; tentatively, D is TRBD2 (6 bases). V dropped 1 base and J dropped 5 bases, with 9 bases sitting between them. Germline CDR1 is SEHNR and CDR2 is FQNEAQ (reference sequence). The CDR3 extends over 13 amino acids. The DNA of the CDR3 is TGTGCCAGCAGCTTAGATTTAGCGGACGAGCAGTACTTC. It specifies CASSLDLADEQYF.

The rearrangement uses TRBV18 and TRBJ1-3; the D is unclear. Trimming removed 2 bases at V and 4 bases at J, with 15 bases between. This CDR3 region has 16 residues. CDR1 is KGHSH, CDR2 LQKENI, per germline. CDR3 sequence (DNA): TGTGCCAGCTCACCAGTAGGGATCGGCGCCGGAAACACCATATATTTT. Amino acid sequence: CASSPVGIGAGNTIYF.

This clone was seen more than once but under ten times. The CDR3 DNA is TGTGCCAGTAAGCGGTCGGGCACAGATACGCAGTATTTT. Its translation: CASKRSGTDTQYF. The chain employs TRBV19 and TRBJ2-3, with D possibly being TRBD2 (5 bases). The CDR3 is made up of 13 amino acids. The germline V gene has CDR1 LNHDA and CDR2 SQIVND (reference sequence). Trimming removed 7 bases at V and 1 base at J, with 9 bases between.

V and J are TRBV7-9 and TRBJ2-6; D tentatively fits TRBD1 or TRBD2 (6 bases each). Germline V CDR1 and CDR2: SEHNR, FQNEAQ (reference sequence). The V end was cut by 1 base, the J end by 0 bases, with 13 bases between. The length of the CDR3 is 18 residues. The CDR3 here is CASSLDWGASSGANVLTF. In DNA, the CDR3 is TGTGCCAGCAGCTTAGATTGGGGGGCGAGCTCTGGGGCCAACGTCCTGACTTTC.

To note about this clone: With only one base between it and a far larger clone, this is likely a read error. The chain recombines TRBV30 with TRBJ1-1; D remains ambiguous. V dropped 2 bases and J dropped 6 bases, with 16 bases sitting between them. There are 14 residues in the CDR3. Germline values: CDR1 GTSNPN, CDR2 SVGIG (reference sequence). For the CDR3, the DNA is TGTGCCTGGAGTTCGGGAGACCGGGGTGCTGAAGCTTTCTTT. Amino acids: CAWSSGDRGAEAFF. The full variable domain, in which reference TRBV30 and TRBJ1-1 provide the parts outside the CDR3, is SQTIHQWPATLVQPVGSPLSLECTVEGTSNPNLYWYRQAAGRGLQLLFYSVGIGQISSEVPQNLSASRPQDRQFILSSKKLLLSDSGFYLCAWSSGDRGAEAFFGQGTRLTVV.

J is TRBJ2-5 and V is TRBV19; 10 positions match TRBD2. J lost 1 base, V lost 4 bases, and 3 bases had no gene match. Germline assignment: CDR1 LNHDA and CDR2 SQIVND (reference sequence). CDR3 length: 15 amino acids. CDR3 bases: TGTGCCAGTAGTACCAGGACTAGCGGCCAAGAGACCCAGTACTTC. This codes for CASSTRTSGQETQYF.

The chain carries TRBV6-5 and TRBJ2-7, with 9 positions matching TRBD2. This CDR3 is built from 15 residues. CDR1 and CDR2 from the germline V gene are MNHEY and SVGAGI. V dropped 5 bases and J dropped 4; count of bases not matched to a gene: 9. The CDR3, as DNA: TGTGCCAGCAGTCCCCTTAGCGGGAGTGGTTACGAGCAGTACTTC. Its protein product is CASSPLSGSGYEQYF.

DNA of the CDR3: TGTGCCAGCAGCCCGGGACAGGAAAACTATGGCTACACCTTC. Translation gives CASSPGQENYGYTF. The chain links TRBV6-4 to TRBJ1-2; 8 nucleotides align to TRBD1. The CDR3 runs to 14 residues. V lost 6 bases and J lost 2; bases outside the gene matches: 5. Germline lookup yields CDR1 MRHNA and CDR2 SNTAGT.

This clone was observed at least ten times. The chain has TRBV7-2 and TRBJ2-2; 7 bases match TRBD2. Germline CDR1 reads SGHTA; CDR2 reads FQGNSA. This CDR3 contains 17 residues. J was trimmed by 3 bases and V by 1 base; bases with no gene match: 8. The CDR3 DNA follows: TGTGCCAGCAGCTTAGGGGGTGGTAGCGGGCACACCGGGGAGCTGTTTTTT. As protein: CASSLGGGSGHTGELFF.

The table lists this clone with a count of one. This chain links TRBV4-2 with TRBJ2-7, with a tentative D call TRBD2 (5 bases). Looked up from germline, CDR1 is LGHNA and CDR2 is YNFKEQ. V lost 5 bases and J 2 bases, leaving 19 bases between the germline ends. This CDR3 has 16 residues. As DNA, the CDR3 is TGTGCCAGCAGCTTGGAAAGGACTGTAGAAGCCTACGAGCAGTACTTC. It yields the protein CASSLERTVEAYEQYF.

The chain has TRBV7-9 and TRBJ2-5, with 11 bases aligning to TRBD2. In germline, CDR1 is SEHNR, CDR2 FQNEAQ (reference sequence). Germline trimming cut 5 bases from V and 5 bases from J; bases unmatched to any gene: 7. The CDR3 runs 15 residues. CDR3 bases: TGTGCCAGCAGCCGGGCTAGCGGGAGGACGGAGACCCAGTACTTC. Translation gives CASSRASGRTETQYF. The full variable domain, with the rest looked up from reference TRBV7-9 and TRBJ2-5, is DTGVSQNPRHKITKRGQNVTFRCDPISEHNRLYWYRQTLGQGPEFLTYFQNEAQLEKSRLLSDRFSAERPKGSFSTLEIQRTEQGDSAMYLCASSRASGRTETQYFGPGTRLLVL.

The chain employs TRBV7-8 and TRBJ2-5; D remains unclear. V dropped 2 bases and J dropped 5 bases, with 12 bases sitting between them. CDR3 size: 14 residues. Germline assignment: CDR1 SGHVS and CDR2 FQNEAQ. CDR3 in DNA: TGTGCCAGCAGCTTATTCCCTACCGCTGAGACCCAGTACTTC. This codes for CASSLFPTAETQYF.